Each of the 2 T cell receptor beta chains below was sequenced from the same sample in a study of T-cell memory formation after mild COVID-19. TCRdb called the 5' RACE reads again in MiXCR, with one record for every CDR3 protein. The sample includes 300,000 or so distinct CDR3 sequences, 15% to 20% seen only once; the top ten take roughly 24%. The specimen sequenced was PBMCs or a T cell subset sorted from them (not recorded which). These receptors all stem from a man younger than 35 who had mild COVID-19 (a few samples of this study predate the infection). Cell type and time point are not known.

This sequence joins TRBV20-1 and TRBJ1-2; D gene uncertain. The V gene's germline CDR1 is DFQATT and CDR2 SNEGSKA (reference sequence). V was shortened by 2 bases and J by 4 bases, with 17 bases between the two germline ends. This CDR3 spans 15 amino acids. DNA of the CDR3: TGCAGTGCTAGAATGGGCTCCCAACAGAGCTATGGCTACACCTTC. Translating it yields CSARMGSQQSYGYTF.

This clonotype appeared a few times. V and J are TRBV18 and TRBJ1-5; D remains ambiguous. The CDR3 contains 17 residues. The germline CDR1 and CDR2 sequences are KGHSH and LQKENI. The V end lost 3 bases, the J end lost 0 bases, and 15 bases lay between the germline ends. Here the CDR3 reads CASSPKREANSNQPQHF. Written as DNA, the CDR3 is TGTGCCAGCTCACCCAAGAGGGAGGCTAATAGCAATCAGCCCCAGCATTTT.